The rows below give T cell receptor beta chains drawn from one sample of a study of a mutant IDH1 vaccine in newly diagnosed glioma. Method: immunoSEQ multiplex PCR; TCRdb's copy keeps in-frame clones and lacks some. Of around 92,000 clones listed, roughly 85% are singletons. This material consisted of PBMCs, taken from a glioma patient treated with radiotherapy, temozolomide or both. All receptors come from a woman in her forties or fifties with glioma. CDR3s include the opening cysteine and the closing phenylalanine or tryptophan. Fields, in order: D gene, J gene, V gene, clone size, CDR3 DNA, CDR3 protein. A D gene is named only where the DNA matches it firmly. Part of the rows lack a size; the others show once, few, many or a class for expanded clones.

TRBD1	TRBJ1-6	TRBV11-3	-	TGTGCCAGCAGCTTAGGGTACAGGGGAGGTTATAATTCACCCCTCCACTTT	CASSLGYRGGYNSPLHF
-	TRBJ2-7	TRBV29-1	-	TGCAGCGTTGAATCCCGGGCCTACGAGCAGTACTTC	CSVESRAYEQYF
TRBD1	TRBJ1-2	TRBV4-1	-	TGCGCCAGCAGCCAAGTGACAGGGGATGGCTACACCTTC	CASSQVTGDGYTF
-	TRBJ1-1	TRBV19	-	TGTGCCAGTAGTATAGGGGCAGTCAAGACTGAAGCTTTCTTT	CASSIGAVKTEAFF
-	TRBJ1-4	TRBV5-1	-	TGCGCCAGCAAGGAGTCGGGGACAACTAATGAAAAACTGTTTTTT	CASKESGTTNEKLFF
-	TRBJ1-1	TRBV7-2	-	TGTGCCAGCAGCCCATTATGGGGCCAGAACACTGAAGCTTTCTTT	CASSPLWGQNTEAFF
-	TRBJ1-6	TRBV27	-	TGTGCCAGCAGTTTATCGACGGGGGTCGATTCACCCCTCCACTTT	CASSLSTGVDSPLHF
-	TRBJ2-7	TRBV7-2	-	TGTGCCAGCAGCACAGACAGATACAAGCTCTACGAGCAGTACTTC	CASSTDRYKLYEQYF
-	TRBJ1-2	TRBV19	-	TGTGCCAGTAGTCGCAGGAACTATGGCTACACCTTC	CASSRRNYGYTF
TRBD1	TRBJ2-7	TRBV19	-	TGTGCCAGGCCAAACCGGGACAGGGGGCACGAGCAGTACTTC	CARPNRDRGHEQYF
-	TRBJ1-6	TRBV9	few	TGTGCCAGCAGCCCCCGGAAGGTCAATTCACCCCTCCACTTT	CASSPRKVNSPLHF
-	TRBJ1-1	TRBV29-1	-	TGCAGCGTTGAAGGCCCTGAAGCTTTCTTT	CSVEGPEAFF
TRBD1	TRBJ1-1	TRBV19	few	TGTGCCAGTAGTACGACAGGGGCAGGGAACACTGAAGCTTTCTTT	CASSTTGAGNTEAFF
TRBD1	TRBJ1-6	TRBV9	few	TGTGCCAGCAGCGGTGGGACAGGGACGAATTCACCCCTCCACTTT	CASSGGTGTNSPLHF
-	TRBJ1-5	TRBV6-1	-	TGTGCCAGCCGAGAAGGACTTAATCAGCCCCAGCATTTT	CASREGLNQPQHF
-	TRBJ1-4	TRBV6-4	-	TGTGCCAGCCCAGGGCCCACGGGGATTAATGAAAAACTGTTTTTT	CASPGPTGINEKLFF
-	TRBJ1-1	TRBV18	-	TGTGCCAGCTCATCACAGGAGCTTGAAGCTTTCTTT	CASSSQELEAFF
-	TRBJ1-1	TRBV19	-	TGTGCCAGTACCTTATCCCCCAAGGGCCTGAACACTGAAGCTTTCTTT	CASTLSPKGLNTEAFF
-	TRBJ2-3	TRBV5-3	-	TGTAACCGCCTATTTACAGATACGCAGTATTTT	CNRLFTDTQYF
-	TRBJ1-2	TRBV6-5	-	TGTGCCAGCACCTCCCCAGGGACGGCTGGCTACACCTTC	CASTSPGTAGYTF
-	TRBJ2-7	TRBV19	-	TGTGCCAGTAGTATAGCAGGGGGGGAATACTACGAGCAGTACTTC	CASSIAGGEYYEQYF
-	TRBJ2-2	TRBV18	-	TGTGCCAGCTCACCACCTGGTTTAGGGTCCGGGGAGCTGTTTTTT	CASSPPGLGSGELFF
-	TRBJ1-6	TRBV6-1	-	TGTGCCAGCAGTGAATTTGGATGGGAGGGATCCCTCTATAATTCACCCCTCCACTTT	CASSEFGWEGSLYNSPLHF
-	TRBJ2-7	TRBV7-9	-	TGTGCCAGCAGCTTGGAGGGCGCCTACGAGCAGTACTTC	CASSLEGAYEQYF
-	TRBJ2-2	TRBV14	-	TGTGCCAGCAGCCAGGGGGGCGGAAGGGCCGGGGAGCTGTTTTTT	CASSQGGGRAGELFF
TRBD1	TRBJ1-4	TRBV9	once	TGTGCCAGCAGCGCTTCCGGGACAGCTAATGAAAAACTGTTTTTT	CASSASGTANEKLFF
-	TRBJ1-1	TRBV5-1	-	TGCGCCAGCAGCAGAAACCAGGTGATGAACACTGAAGCTTTCTTT	CASSRNQVMNTEAFF
TRBD1	TRBJ1-1	TRBV5-6	few	TGTGCCAGCAGCCCCGCTTCTTACGACAGGGGGGGAGCTTTCTTT	CASSPASYDRGGAFF
TRBD1	TRBJ1-4	TRBV5-1	-	TGCGCCAGCAGCCCTAACACAGGGGGAGCTAATGAAAAACTGTTTTTT	CASSPNTGGANEKLFF
-	TRBJ1-1	TRBV5-1	once	TGCGCCAGCAGCTTGGCCCTGGCGGACACTGAAGCTTTCTTT	CASSLALADTEAFF
-	TRBJ1-1	TRBV7-2	-	TGTGCCAGCAGCTTAACATCGGGTGGGGAGGCTGAAGCTTTCTTT	CASSLTSGGEAEAFF
TRBD1	TRBJ1-1	TRBV19	-	TGTGCCAGTAGCGACAGGGATGGAGGCACTGAAGCTTTCTTT	CASSDRDGGTEAFF
-	TRBJ2-3	TRBV10-3	-	TGTGCCATCATGGCAGGGCCACGTGTAGATACGCAGTATTTT	CAIMAGPRVDTQYF
-	TRBJ2-7	TRBV11-3	-	TGTGCCAGCAGGAACAGGAGCTCCTACGAGCAGTACTTC	CASRNRSSYEQYF
-	TRBJ1-3	TRBV6-5	once	TGTGCCAGCAGTTTCACACGGGGCTTGGGAAACACCATATATTTT	CASSFTRGLGNTIYF
TRBD2	TRBJ2-1	TRBV11-3	-	TGTGCCAGCAGCGCGGGAGCCTTAACCTACAATGAGCAGTTCTTC	CASSAGALTYNEQFF
-	TRBJ1-4	TRBV7-9	-	TGTGCCAGCAGCTTACAGGAGGCGAATGAAAAACTGTTTTTT	CASSLQEANEKLFF
-	TRBJ1-5	TRBV7-9	-	TGTGCCAGCAGCTTAGGGCAGGGAAACAATCAGCCCCAGCATTTT	CASSLGQGNNQPQHF
-	TRBJ2-1	TRBV4-2	-	TGTGCCAGCAGCCCGGGGGCGACAGGAAATGAGCAGTTCTTC	CASSPGATGNEQFF
-	TRBJ1-2	TRBV11-3	-	TGTGCCAGCAGCTTGGCGGCAGGGTATGGCTACACCTTC	CASSLAAGYGYTF